This T cell receptor beta chain was identified during a study of OX40 agonist ivuxolimab in advanced cancers. Sampling times: baseline, cycle 4 day 1, cycle 7 day 1. Findings of the study overall: The specificity for antigen of the expanded peripheral T cells was not determined.

V shed 1 base and J shed 7 bases, with 11 bases lying between them. Germline V gives CDR1 SEHNR, CDR2 FQNEAQ (reference sequence). This CDR3 contains 14 residues. Note on this clone: Its antigen is currently unknown.

Sequencing used immunoSEQ multiplex PCR; TCRdb keeps in-frame clones, though not all of them. Of just over 35,000 clones in the sample, 76% were seen once. Sequencing used CD4+ or CD8+ T cells sorted from blood, obtained in a trial of the OX40 agonist ivuxolimab. This sequence originates from an adult with an advanced solid tumor such as melanoma, head and neck, liver or kidney cancer. This chain connects TRBV7-9 to TRBJ1-5; maybe TRBD1 (5 bases). The CDR3 sequence: CASSLGTGAQPQHF. For the CDR3, the DNA is TGTGCCAGCAGCTTAGGAACAGGAGCCCAGCCCCAGCATTTT.